This is a list of T cell receptor beta chains from one sample in a study of blood T cell repertoires in COVID-19. Here immunoSEQ multiplex PCR was the method, and the copy in TCRdb shows in-frame clones only, minus some. This table has about 170,000 clones, approximately 82% appearing once. Sequences were obtained from peripheral blood. These receptors were collected from an elderly woman with acute or convalescent COVID-19. Both conserved end residues are part of each CDR3. Each record gives: clone size, V gene, D gene, J gene, CDR3 protein, CDR3 DNA. D genes are given only for firm matches. Expanded clones are given a class, and other clones once, few, many or no size at all.

>NA|TRBV7-9|TRBD1|TRBJ2-5
CASSSDRGVETQYF
TGTGCCAGCAGCTCCGACAGGGGAGTAGAGACCCAGTACTTC
>NA|TRBV30|NA|TRBJ2-1
CAWRSGNAYNEQFF
TGTGCCTGGAGGTCAGGGAATGCCTACAATGAGCAGTTCTTC
>NA|TRBV5-1|TRBD1|TRBJ1-1
CASSRTGQNTEAFF
TGCGCCAGCAGTCGGACAGGGCAGAACACTGAAGCTTTCTTT
>few|TRBV3-1/TRBV3-2|TRBD1|TRBJ2-5
CASSLQGARETQYF
TGTGCCAGCAGCCTACAGGGGGCTAGGGAGACCCAGTACTTC
>NA|TRBV19|NA|TRBJ2-7
CASSPSSYEQYF
TGTGCCAGTAGTCCGAGCTCCTACGAGCAGTACTTC
>NA|TRBV5-1|TRBD2|TRBJ2-7
CASARERGTYEQYF
TGCGCCAGCGCCCGCGAGCGGGGGACCTACGAGCAGTACTTC
>NA|TRBV29-1|NA|TRBJ2-5
CSVESPAGGTVFQETQYF
TGCAGCGTTGAAAGCCCCGCCGGCGGGACAGTTTTTCAAGAGACCCAGTACTTC
>NA|TRBV12-5|NA|TRBJ2-7
CASGFGVEQYF
TGTGCTAGTGGTTTCGGGGTGGAACAGTACTTC
>NA|TRBV19|NA|TRBJ1-1
CAVFRGSRHTEAFF
TGTGCCGTCTTCAGGGGTAGTAGACACACTGAAGCTTTCTTT
>NA|TRBV7-2|TRBD2|TRBJ2-5
CASTAGLAGETQYF
TGTGCCAGCACCGCGGGACTAGCGGGAGAGACCCAGTACTTC
>NA|TRBV6-5|TRBD2|TRBJ2-7
CASSQVASGAYEQYF
TGTGCCAGCAGCCAGGTCGCTAGCGGGGCGTACGAGCAGTACTTC
>NA|TRBV6-2/TRBV6-3|NA|TRBJ2-7
CASSYSRTYEQYF
TGTGCCAGCAGTTACTCTCGTACCTACGAGCAGTACTTC
>NA|TRBV3-1/TRBV3-2|TRBD2|TRBJ2-5
CASSQLTHLAGVGTQYF
TGTGCCAGCAGCCAACTTACGCACCTAGCGGGAGTTGGGACCCAGTACTTC
>NA|TRBV9|TRBD1|TRBJ2-6
CASSGTGDSGANVLTF
TGTGCCAGCAGCGGGACAGGGGACTCTGGGGCCAACGTCCTGACTTTC
>once|TRBV4-1|NA|TRBJ1-6
CASSQEAFAFARGSPLHF
TGCGCCAGCAGCCAAGAGGCGTTTGCCTTTGCAAGGGGATCACCCCTCCACTTT
>NA|TRBV18|NA|TRBJ1-1
CASSPTAVNTEAFF
TGTGCCAGCTCACCCACCGCGGTGAACACTGAAGCTTTCTTT
>NA|TRBV11-2|TRBD2|TRBJ2-7
CASSQSVLSGRWDEQYF
TGTGCCAGCAGCCAAAGCGTTCTAAGCGGGAGATGGGACGAGCAGTACTTC
>NA|TRBV12-3/TRBV12-4|NA|TRBJ2-1
CASSSNDREQFF
TGTGCCAGCAGTTCTAACGACAGGGAGCAGTTCTTC
>few|TRBV10-1|NA|TRBJ2-7
CASSENVYSYEQYF
TGCGCCAGCAGTGAGAATGTTTACTCCTACGAGCAGTACTTC
>NA|TRBV5-1|NA|TRBJ1-1
CASSLSPGVAEAFF
TGCGCCAGCAGCTTGTCGCCGGGGGTCGCTGAAGCTTTCTTT
>NA|TRBV4-1|NA|TRBJ1-4
CASSQDILGANEKLFF
TGCGCCAGCAGCCAAGATATACTGGGAGCTAATGAAAAACTGTTTTTT
>NA|TRBV5-1|TRBD2|TRBJ2-7
CASSLADLAGVGYEQYF
TGCGCCAGCAGCTTGGCCGACCTAGCGGGAGTGGGCTACGAGCAGTACTTC
>NA|TRBV6-5|NA|TRBJ1-2
CASSSSGWVYGYTF
TGTGCCAGCAGTTCGTCAGGGTGGGTCTATGGCTACACCTTC
>NA|TRBV2|NA|TRBJ1-2
CASSDGSRASYGYTF
TGTGCCAGCAGTGATGGATCGAGGGCGTCCTATGGCTACACCTTC
>NA|TRBV5-6|NA|TRBJ2-7
CASSLVRGFYEQYF
TGTGCCAGCTCCTTAGTAAGGGGATTCTACGAGCAGTACTTC
>NA|TRBV10-1|NA|TRBJ2-3
CASSDGQSTDTQYF
TGCGCCAGCAGTGATGGCCAAAGCACAGATACGCAGTATTTT
>NA|TRBV5-4|TRBD2|TRBJ2-1
CASSRAGGTSYNEQFF
TGTGCCAGCAGCCGAGCGGGAGGGACTTCCTACAATGAGCAGTTCTTC
>NA|TRBV1|NA|TRBJ2-7
CTSSQGGETYEQYF
TGCACCAGCAGCCAGGGGGGGGAAACCTACGAGCAGTACTTC
>few|TRBV18|TRBD1|TRBJ1-1
CASSHKQGQPEAFF
TGTGCCAGCTCACACAAACAGGGACAGCCCGAAGCTTTCTTT